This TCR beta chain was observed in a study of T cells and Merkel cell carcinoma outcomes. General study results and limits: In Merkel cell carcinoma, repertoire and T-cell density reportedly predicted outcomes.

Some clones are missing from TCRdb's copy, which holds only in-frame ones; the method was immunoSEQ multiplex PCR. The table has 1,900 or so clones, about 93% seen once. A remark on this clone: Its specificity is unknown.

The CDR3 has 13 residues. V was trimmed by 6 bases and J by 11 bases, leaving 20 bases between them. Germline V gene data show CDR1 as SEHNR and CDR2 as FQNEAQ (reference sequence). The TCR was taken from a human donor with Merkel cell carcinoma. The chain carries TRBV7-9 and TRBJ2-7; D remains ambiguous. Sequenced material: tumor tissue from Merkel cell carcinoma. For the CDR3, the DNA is TGTGCCAGCAGTTCCCAACAATTAGATAGGGAGTACTTC. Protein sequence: CASSSQQLDREYF. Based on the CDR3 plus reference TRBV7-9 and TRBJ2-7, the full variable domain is DTGVSQNPRHKITKRGQNVTFRCDPISEHNRLYWYRQTLGQGPEFLTYFQNEAQLEKSRLLSDRFSAERPKGSFSTLEIQRTEQGDSAMYLCASSSQQLDREYFGPGTRLTVT.